One and the same sample provided the 17 T cell receptor beta chains below, sequenced in a study of cytomegalovirus exposure and HLA in healthy donors. This table comes from immunoSEQ multiplex PCR, and its TCRdb copy is limited to in-frame clones, with some not included. The table includes 170,000 or so clones, around 81% detected once. Sequencing was carried out using PBMCs. The source of these receptors is a woman younger than 30 in good health and CMV-seropositive.

This clone was observed once. This chain uses TRBV10-2 with TRBJ2-5; no definite D call. The V end lost 6 bases, the J end lost 1 base, and 9 bases lay between the germline ends. In germline, CDR1 is WSHSY, CDR2 SAAADI. This CDR3 contains 13 residues. The CDR3: CASRPGSQETQYF. CDR3 in DNA: TGCGCCAGCAGACCCGGGTCCCAAGAGACCCAGTACTTC.

The CDR3: CASSYDPKGHYEAFF. In nucleotides, the CDR3 is TGTGCCAGCAGTTACGATCCGAAGGGACATTACGAAGCTTTCTTT. The genes are TRBV6-5 and TRBJ1-1, with a tentative D call TRBD1 (6 bases). The CDR3 has 15 amino acids. The germline V gene has CDR1 MNHEY and CDR2 SVGAGI. The germline V and J ends were trimmed by 2 bases and 8 bases, with 18 bases remaining between them.

The V call is TRBV21-1, the J call TRBJ1-5; TRBD1, the table's D call, was not compared with the DNA. TRBV21-1 is given as a pseudogene. The CDR3 consists of 15 residues. The CDR3 is CANKTGKRNNQPQHF. The CDR3 DNA sequence: TGTGCCAACAAGACAGGGAAAAGAAACAATCAGCCCCAGCATTTT.

V is TRBV5-4 and J is TRBJ1-5; no reliable D call. Trimming shortened V by 1 base and J by 0 bases, and 20 bases separated the two germline ends. This CDR3 region has 19 residues. CDR1 and CDR2 from the germline V gene are SGHNT and YYREEE (reference sequence). This CDR3 is CASSLKREPGLNSNQPQHF. Here the CDR3 DNA reads TGTGCCAGCAGCTTGAAACGGGAGCCGGGTCTAAATAGCAATCAGCCCCAGCATTTT. Supplemented by reference TRBV5-4 and TRBJ1-5, the full variable domain reads ETGVTQSPTHLIKTRGQQVTLRCSSQSGHNTVSWYQQALGQGPQFIFQYYREEENGRGNFPPRFSGLQFPNYSSELNVNALELDDSALYLCASSLKREPGLNSNQPQHFGDGTRLSIL.

This sequence joins TRBV9 and TRBJ2-3; 9 bases line up with TRBD2. This CDR3 region has 16 residues. After removal of 7 bases from V and 3 bases from J, the junction contained 12 bases not matched to a gene. Looked up from germline, CDR1 is SGDLS and CDR2 is YYNGEE. Written as DNA, the CDR3 is TGTGCCAGCGCTGAACATGCGGGGGGGCAAACAGATACGCAGTATTTT. The encoded protein is CASAEHAGGQTDTQYF. The full variable domain, rest sourced from reference TRBV9 and TRBJ2-3, is DSGVTQTPKHLITATGQRVTLRCSPRSGDLSVYWYQQSLDQGLQFLIQYYNGEERAKGNILERFSAQQFPDLHSELNLSSLELGDSALYFCASAEHAGGQTDTQYFGPGTRLTVL.

The chain is built from TRBV11-2 and TRBJ2-2; D is possibly TRBD1 (6 bases). Trimming cost V 2 bases and J 0 bases, with 13 bases left between them. CDR1 is SGHAT and CDR2 is FQNNGV in the germline V gene. The CDR3 consists of 17 residues. The CDR3 loop reads CASSLRVAGANTGELFF. The CDR3 DNA is TGTGCCAGCAGCTTACGTGTGGCAGGGGCGAACACCGGGGAGCTGTTTTTT. The variable domain in full, completed from reference TRBV11-2 and TRBJ2-2, reads EAGVAQSPRYKIIEKRQSVAFWCNPISGHATLYWYQQILGQGPKLLIQFQNNGVVDDSQLPKDRFSAERLKGVDSTLKIQPAKLEDSAVYLCASSLRVAGANTGELFFGEGSRLTVL.

This clone showed up just a few times. The V and J genes are TRBV19 and TRBJ1-1; D is perhaps TRBD1 (5 bases). The CDR3 has 14 residues. The V and J ends lost 9 bases and 1 base respectively, with 15 bases between them. Germline V gives CDR1 LNHDA, CDR2 SQIVND (reference sequence). The CDR3 coding sequence is TGTGCCAGCCGTCGAATAGACAGGAACACTGAAGCTTTCTTT. This sequence encodes CASRRIDRNTEAFF.

The chain combines TRBV7-3 with TRBJ2-4, with TRBD2 matching 9 bases. CDR1 is SGHTA, CDR2 FQGTGA, per germline. The CDR3 covers 20 residues. V shed 5 bases and J 0 bases; nucleotides not matched to a gene: 17. CDR3 sequence reads: CASSLYLKVAGAIAKNIQYF. CDR3 bases: TGTGCCAGCAGCCTATATCTGAAGGTAGCGGGGGCCATAGCCAAAAACATTCAGTACTTC.

The gene calls are TRBV27 and TRBJ2-2; no definite D call. Germline-derived CDR1 and CDR2 are MNHEY and SMNVEV (reference sequence). This CDR3 is built from 13 residues. The V and J ends lost 5 bases and 6 bases respectively, with 10 bases between them. The CDR3 DNA is TGTGCCAGCAGTACTCACCGGGCCGGGGAGCTGTTTTTT. The encoded protein is CASSTHRAGELFF.

The rearrangement uses TRBV7-2 and TRBJ2-2; 7 bases are shared with TRBD1. The germline CDR1 and CDR2 sequences are SGHTA and FQGNSA. V gave up 2 bases and J gave up 8 bases; unmatched junction bases: 8. The CDR3 totals 15 residues. The CDR3, as DNA: TGTGCCAGCAGCTTAAGGGACAGCCCCGCGGGGGAGCTGTTTTTT. This sequence encodes CASSLRDSPAGELFF.

The chain couples TRBV7-2 to TRBJ1-2; 7 bases are shared with TRBD1. CDR1 and CDR2 from the germline V gene are SGHTA and FQGNSA. CDR3 length: 15 residues. Trimming removed 5 bases from V and 6 bases from J; junction bases left unmatched: 12. The CDR3 DNA reads as TGTGCCAGCAGCCTTACAGGGGATCGTGGGGATGGCTACACCTTC. Amino acid sequence: CASSLTGDRGDGYTF.

The chain couples TRBV18 to TRBJ2-7; no reliable D call. Germline lookup yields CDR1 KGHSH and CDR2 LQKENI. V dropped 6 bases and J dropped 5 bases, with 23 bases sitting between them. The CDR3 has 16 residues. CDR3: CASSPCHIFWSDEQYF. The DNA of the CDR3 is TGTGCCAGCTCCCCCTGTCATATCTTTTGGTCGGACGAGCAGTACTTC.

This clone has only one observation. The chain links TRBV19 to TRBJ1-3; D may be TRBD1 (5 bases). This CDR3 region has 13 residues. V shed 8 bases and J shed 4 bases, with 12 bases lying between them. Germline-derived CDR1 and CDR2 are LNHDA and SQIVND (reference sequence). The CDR3 DNA reads TGTGCCAGTGCTGTATCAGGGGGAAACACCATATATTTT. Translated, it gives CASAVSGGNTIYF. Filled out from reference TRBV19 and TRBJ1-3, the complete variable domain reads DGGITQSPKYLFRKEGQNVTLSCEQNLNHDAMYWYRQDPGQGLRLIYYSQIVNDFQKGDIAEGYSVSREKKESFPLTVTSAQKNPTAFYLCASAVSGGNTIYFGEGSWLTVV.

The rearrangement links TRBV4-1 to TRBJ1-1; no reliable D call. Germline assignment: CDR1 MGHRA and CDR2 YSYEKL. Trimming took 1 base from V and 4 from J, leaving 4 bases between them. This CDR3 spans 12 amino acids. The CDR3: CASSQGVTEAFF. The CDR3 nucleotides read TGCGCCAGCAGCCAAGGAGTCACTGAAGCTTTCTTT.

This chain connects TRBV5-6 to TRBJ2-5, with D uncertain. The CDR3 is 15 residues long. CDR1 is SGHDT and CDR2 is YYEEEE in the germline V gene. V lost 4 bases and J 1 base, leaving 14 bases between the germline ends. The CDR3 DNA reads as TGTGCCAGCAGCCCTTTTTACAGCTTCCAAGAGACCCAGTACTTC. Translation gives CASSPFYSFQETQYF. The full variable domain, completed using reference TRBV5-6 and TRBJ2-5, is DAGVTQSPTHLIKTRGQQVTLRCSPKSGHDTVSWYQQALGQGPQFIFQYYEEEERQRGNFPDRFSGHQFPNYSSELNVNALLLGDSALYLCASSPFYSFQETQYFGPGTRLLVL.

The V gene is TRBV5-6, the J gene TRBJ2-3; TRBD2 matches at 8 bases. V trimming: 0 bases; J trimming: 4 bases; junction bases outside the gene matches: 10. Germline CDR1 SGHDT, CDR2 YYEEEE. The CDR3 totals 17 residues. The CDR3 coding sequence is TGTGCCAGCAGCTTGGTCGTTTCGAGCGGGGGAGCAGATACGCAGTATTTT. It is translated as CASSLVVSSGGADTQYF. The full variable domain, its missing parts supplied by reference TRBV5-6 and TRBJ2-3, is DAGVTQSPTHLIKTRGQQVTLRCSPKSGHDTVSWYQQALGQGPQFIFQYYEEEERQRGNFPDRFSGHQFPNYSSELNVNALLLGDSALYLCASSLVVSSGGADTQYFGPGTRLTVL.

The genes are TRBV11-2 and TRBJ2-3; D is undetermined. The CDR3 runs 13 residues. Germline V gives CDR1 SGHAT, CDR2 FQNNGV. Trimming left V 6 bases short and J 4 bases short, with 11 bases between. CDR3 bases: TGTGCCAGCAGTCCTAATGCTGCAGATACGCAGTATTTT. This gives the protein CASSPNAADTQYF.